The present entry profiles one TCR beta chain with its context. Germline CDR1 is SEHNR and CDR2 is FQNEAQ (reference sequence). The germline V and J ends were trimmed by 1 base and 2 bases, with 8 bases remaining between them. The CDR3 is 14 amino acids. The data stem from a study of T cells after somatic rescue of genetic block. Produced via immunoSEQ multiplex PCR; TCRdb's table is partial and in-frame only. The table records 10,000 to 15,000 clones, over 65% of them present only once. The rearrangement joins TRBV7-9 to TRBJ1-1; no reliable D call. Sequenced input: peripheral blood mononuclear cells (PBMCs). This clonotype was sampled from a boy between 5 and 17 years old. CDR3 in DNA: TGTGCCAGCAGCTTAGGTCAGGTAAACACTGAAGCTTTCTTT. It yields the protein CASSLGQVNTEAFF.